The sequence of this TCR beta chain was determined in a study of T cells after yellow fever vaccination. On this clonotype itself: Its specificity is not known.

The 5'RACE template-switching step produced TCR cDNA and added a universal primer site and UMIs. TCRdb processed the 5' RACE reads anew with MiXCR; each CDR3 protein has one entry. The data hold 360,000 or so distinct CDR3 sequences, with about 9.9% observed a single time. Trimming removed 4 bases from V and 6 bases from J, with 9 bases in between. CDR1 and CDR2 from the germline V gene are KGHSH and LQKENI. This CDR3 contains 13 residues. Overall study findings and caveats: Reappearing after the booster were most of the clones from primary vaccination (less than 97% CD4, roughly 86% CD8).

The specimen was PBMCs, collected on the day of the first yellow fever vaccination. This sequence was found in a man between 18 and 29 years old who received the YFV17D yellow fever vaccine. The rearrangement joins TRBV18 to TRBJ2-2, with D hard to call. CDR3: CASSRPIAGELFF. In nucleotides, the CDR3 is TGTGCCAGCTCACGTCCCATTGCCGGGGAGCTGTTTTTT.